This is a list of T cell receptor beta chains from one sample in a study of shared clonotypes between healthy human individuals. Some clones are missing from TCRdb's copy, which holds only in-frame ones; the method was immunoSEQ multiplex PCR. This table has 2 million to 3 million clones, 90% to 95% appearing once. The sequencing input was naive CD4+ T cells sorted from blood. These receptor sequences come from a man between 18 and 29 years old in good health. The CDR3 runs from the conserved cysteine through the conserved F or W. The D gene is left open where the match is weak. The size field is filled for only some rows; it gives once, few, many or a size class.

abundance	v_gene	j_gene	d_gene	CDR3aa	CDR3nt
.	TRBV11-2	TRBJ1-1	.	CASSLGAGMYTEAFF	TGTGCCAGCAGCTTAGGGGCAGGGATGTACACTGAAGCTTTCTTT
once	TRBV19	TRBJ2-7	.	CASSALGDSYEQYF	TGTGCCAGTAGCGCTTTAGGGGATTCCTACGAGCAGTACTTC
.	TRBV2	TRBJ1-6	.	CASSQTGPYGVSPLHF	TGTGCCAGCAGTCAGACCGGGCCTTACGGGGTTTCACCCCTCCACTTT
.	TRBV27	TRBJ1-4	TRBD1	CASSEGARNEKLFF	TGTGCCAGCAGCGAGGGGGCTAGGAATGAAAAACTGTTTTTT
.	TRBV30	TRBJ2-7	.	CALHLGHSYEQYF	TGTGCCCTCCACCTGGGACATTCTTACGAGCAGTACTTC
.	TRBV30	TRBJ2-1	TRBD2	CAWDGTSGRPSMSSYNEQFF	TGTGCCTGGGACGGGACTAGCGGGAGGCCATCTATGAGCTCCTACAATGAGCAGTTCTTC
.	TRBV28	TRBJ1-2	.	CASSTADRYTF	TGTGCCAGCAGCACCGCCGATCGCTACACCTTC
few	TRBV6-1	TRBJ1-4	.	CASGGAAEQNEKLFF	TGTGCCAGCGGAGGTGCGGCGGAACAAAATGAAAAACTGTTTTTT
.	TRBV6-4	TRBJ2-2	.	CASSAGDTGELFF	TGTGCCAGCAGTGCGGGAGACACCGGGGAGCTGTTTTTT
.	TRBV4-2	TRBJ2-5	TRBD2	CASSQNGPSGVSETQYF	TGTGCCAGCAGCCAGAACGGGCCTAGCGGGGTCTCCGAGACCCAGTACTTC
.	TRBV5-6	TRBJ2-7	.	CASSRAGLLAYEQYF	TGTGCCAGCAGCCGGGCGGGCCTCCTCGCCTACGAGCAGTACTTC
.	TRBV6-5	TRBJ1-3	.	CASSYSKGSGNTIYF	TGTGCCAGCAGTTACTCTAAGGGGTCTGGAAACACCATATATTTT
.	TRBV2	TRBJ2-5	TRBD2	CASRGGLAHEAQYF	TGTGCCAGCAGGGGGGGACTAGCCCACGAGGCCCAGTACTTC
.	TRBV7-2	TRBJ1-2	.	CASSTDRIQGYTF	TGTGCCAGCAGCACTGACAGGATTCAGGGCTACACCTTC
.	TRBV7-2	TRBJ2-4	.	CASSSTTGAKNIQYF	TGTGCCAGCAGCTCGACGACCGGAGCCAAAAACATTCAGTACTTC
.	TRBV10-3	TRBJ1-5	.	CAISANLQGQPQHF	TGTGCCATCAGTGCGAATTTACAGGGTCAGCCCCAGCATTTT
.	TRBV2	TRBJ2-7	.	CASRGPGVHEQYF	TGTGCCAGCCGGGGACCAGGGGTCCACGAGCAGTACTTC